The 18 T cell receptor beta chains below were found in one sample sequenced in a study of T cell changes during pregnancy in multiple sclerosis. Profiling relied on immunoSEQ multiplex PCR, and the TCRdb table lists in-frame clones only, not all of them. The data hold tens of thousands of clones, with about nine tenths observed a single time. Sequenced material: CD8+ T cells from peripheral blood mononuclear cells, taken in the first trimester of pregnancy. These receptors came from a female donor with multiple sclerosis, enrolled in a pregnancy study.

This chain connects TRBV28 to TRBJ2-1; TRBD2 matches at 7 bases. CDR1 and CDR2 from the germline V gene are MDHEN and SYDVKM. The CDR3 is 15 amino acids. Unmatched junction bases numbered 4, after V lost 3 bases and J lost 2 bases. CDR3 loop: CASSLSSGPYNEQFF. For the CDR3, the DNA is TGTGCCAGCAGTTTGTCTAGCGGCCCCTACAATGAGCAGTTCTTC.

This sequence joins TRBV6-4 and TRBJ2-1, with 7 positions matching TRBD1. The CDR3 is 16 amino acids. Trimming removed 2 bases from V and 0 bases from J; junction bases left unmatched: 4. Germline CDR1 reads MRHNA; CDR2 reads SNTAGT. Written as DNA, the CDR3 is TGTGCCAGCAGTGACCGTCGGGACAGCTCCTACAATGAGCAGTTCTTC. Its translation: CASSDRRDSSYNEQFF.

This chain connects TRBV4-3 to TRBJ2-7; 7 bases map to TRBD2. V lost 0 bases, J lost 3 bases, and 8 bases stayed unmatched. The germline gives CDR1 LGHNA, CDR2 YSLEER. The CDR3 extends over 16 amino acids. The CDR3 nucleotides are TGCGCCAGCAGCCAAGATCTGGGCGCGGGAGACTACGAGCAGTACTTC. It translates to CASSQDLGAGDYEQYF.

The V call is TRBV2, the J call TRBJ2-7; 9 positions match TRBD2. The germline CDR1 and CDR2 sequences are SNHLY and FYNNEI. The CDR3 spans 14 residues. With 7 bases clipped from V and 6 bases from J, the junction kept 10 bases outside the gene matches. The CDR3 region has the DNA TGTGCCAGCAAGGGGGCTAGCGGGACCTCCGAGCAGTACTTC. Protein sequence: CASKGASGTSEQYF. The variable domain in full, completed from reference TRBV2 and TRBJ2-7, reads EPEVTQTPSHQVTQMGQEVILRCVPISNHLYFYWYRQILGQKVEFLVSFYNNEISEKSEIFDDQFSVERPDGSNFTLKIRSTKLEDSAMYFCASKGASGTSEQYFGPGTRLTVT.

CDR3 amino acids: CASSHSVSYEQYF. CDR3 nucleotide sequence: TGCGCCAGCAGCCATAGCGTGTCCTACGAGCAGTACTTC. The chain couples TRBV4-1 to TRBJ2-5; D may be TRBD2 (5 bases). Near its end, the DNA agrees better with TRBJ2-7, so the J call may be wrong. The CDR3 extends over 13 amino acids. Germline CDR1 reads MGHRA; CDR2 reads YSYEKL.

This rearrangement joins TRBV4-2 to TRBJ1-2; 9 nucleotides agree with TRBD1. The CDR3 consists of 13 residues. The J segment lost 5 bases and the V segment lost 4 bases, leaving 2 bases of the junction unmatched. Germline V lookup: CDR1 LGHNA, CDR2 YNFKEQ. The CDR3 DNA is TGTGCCAGCAGCCGCGGGACAGGGTATGGCTACACCTTC. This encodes CASSRGTGYGYTF.

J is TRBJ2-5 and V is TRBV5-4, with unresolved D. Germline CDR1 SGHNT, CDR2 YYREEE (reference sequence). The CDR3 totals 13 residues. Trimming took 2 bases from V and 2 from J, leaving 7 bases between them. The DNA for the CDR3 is TGTGCCAGCAGCTTTTTCCTACAAGAGACCCAGTACTTC. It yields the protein CASSFFLQETQYF. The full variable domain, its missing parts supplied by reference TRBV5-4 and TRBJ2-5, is ETGVTQSPTHLIKTRGQQVTLRCSSQSGHNTVSWYQQALGQGPQFIFQYYREEENGRGNFPPRFSGLQFPNYSSELNVNALELDDSALYLCASSFFLQETQYFGPGTRLLVL.

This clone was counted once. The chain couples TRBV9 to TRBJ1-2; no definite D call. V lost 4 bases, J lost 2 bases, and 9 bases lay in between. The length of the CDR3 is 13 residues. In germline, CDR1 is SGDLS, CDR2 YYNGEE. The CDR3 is CASSSHINYGYTF. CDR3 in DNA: TGTGCCAGCAGCTCCCACATCAACTATGGCTACACCTTC.

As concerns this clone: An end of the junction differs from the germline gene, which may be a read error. CDR3 region: CASSLGTSSGEQYF. In DNA form, the CDR3 reads TGTGCTAGCAGCTTGGGGACTAGCTCTGGGGAGCAGTACTTC. V and J are TRBV7-7 and TRBJ2-7; 9 bases are a match to TRBD2. Germline V lookup: CDR1 SSHAT, CDR2 FNYEAQ (reference sequence). The CDR3 has 14 amino acids.

This CDR3 is CASSPVSGSANEQFF. CDR3 nucleotides: TGTGCCAGCTCACCGGTTAGCGGGAGCGCAAATGAGCAGTTCTTC. The rearrangement links TRBV18 to TRBJ2-1; 9 nucleotides align to TRBD2. V was pared by 3 bases and J by 7 bases, with 7 bases of the junction left unmatched. Germline CDR1 KGHSH, CDR2 LQKENI. The CDR3 extends over 15 amino acids.

CDR3 region: CASSPPGLAGSTDTQYF. The CDR3 nucleotides are TGTGCCAGCAGCCCTCCGGGGCTAGCGGGAAGCACAGATACGCAGTATTTT. The chain has TRBV4-2 and TRBJ2-3; 9 bases are a match to TRBD2. The germline V gene has CDR1 LGHNA and CDR2 YNFKEQ. The CDR3 spans 17 residues. The ends lost 4 bases at V and 0 bases at J; junction bases unmatched: 8.

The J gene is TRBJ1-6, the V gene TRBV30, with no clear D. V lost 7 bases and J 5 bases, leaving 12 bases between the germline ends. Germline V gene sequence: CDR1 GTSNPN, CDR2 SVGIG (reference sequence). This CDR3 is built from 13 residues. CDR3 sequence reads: CASQRENNSPLHF. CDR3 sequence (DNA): TGTGCCTCCCAGAGGGAAAATAATTCACCCCTCCACTTT.

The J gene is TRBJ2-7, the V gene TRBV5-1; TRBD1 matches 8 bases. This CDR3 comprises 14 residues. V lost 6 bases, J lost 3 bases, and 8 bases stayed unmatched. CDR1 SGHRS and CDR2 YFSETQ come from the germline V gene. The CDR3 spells CASNPGQAHYEQYF. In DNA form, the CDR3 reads TGCGCCAGCAACCCGGGACAGGCCCACTACGAGCAGTACTTC.

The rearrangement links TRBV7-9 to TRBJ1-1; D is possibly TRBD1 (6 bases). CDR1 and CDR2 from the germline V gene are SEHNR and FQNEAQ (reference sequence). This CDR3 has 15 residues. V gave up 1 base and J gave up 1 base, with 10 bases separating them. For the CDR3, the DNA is TGTGCCAGCAGCTTAGTTCCGACAGGGAACACTGAAGCTTTCTTT. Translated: CASSLVPTGNTEAFF.

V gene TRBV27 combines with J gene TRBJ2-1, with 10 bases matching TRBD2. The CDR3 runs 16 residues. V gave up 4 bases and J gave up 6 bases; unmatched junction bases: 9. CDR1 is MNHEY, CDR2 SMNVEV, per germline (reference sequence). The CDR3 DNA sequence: TGTGCCAGCAGTTACGGTACTAGCGGGACGTTCAATGAGCAGTTCTTC. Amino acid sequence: CASSYGTSGTFNEQFF.

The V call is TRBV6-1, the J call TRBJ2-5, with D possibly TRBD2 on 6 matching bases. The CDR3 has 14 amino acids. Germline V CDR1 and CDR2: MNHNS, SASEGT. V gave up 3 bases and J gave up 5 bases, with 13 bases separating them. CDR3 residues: CASSDWDSLETQYF. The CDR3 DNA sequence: TGTGCCAGCAGTGATTGGGACTCTCTGGAGACCCAGTACTTC.

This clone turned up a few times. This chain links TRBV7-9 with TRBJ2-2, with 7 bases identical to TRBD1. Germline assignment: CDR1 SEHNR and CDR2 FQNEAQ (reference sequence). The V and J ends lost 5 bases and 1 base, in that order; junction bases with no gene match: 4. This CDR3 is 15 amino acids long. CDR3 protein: CASSAWTGNTGELFF. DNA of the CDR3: TGTGCCAGCAGCGCCTGGACAGGGAACACCGGGGAGCTGTTTTTT.

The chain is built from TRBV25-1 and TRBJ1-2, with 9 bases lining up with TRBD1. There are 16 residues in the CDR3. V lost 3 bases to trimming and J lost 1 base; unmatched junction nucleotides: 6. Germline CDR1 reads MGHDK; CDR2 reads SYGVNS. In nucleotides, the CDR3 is TGTGCCAGCAGTGACGGTAGGACAGGGGTTAACTATGGCTACACCTTC. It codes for CASSDGRTGVNYGYTF.